The 29 T cell receptor beta chains below come from one sample, sequenced in a study of control samples from healthy donors and cancer patients. Clones were sequenced by immunoSEQ multiplex PCR, and TCRdb holds only the in-frame ones, with some missing. Of 200,000 to 250,000 clones listed, 85% to 95% are singletons. Sequenced input: blood. These receptors all come from a man aged 50 to 59 in good health.

This clone was detected once. The chain recombines TRBV25-1 with TRBJ1-2; the match to TRBD1 covers 12 bases. The CDR3 contains 17 residues. Looked up from germline, CDR1 is MGHDK and CDR2 is SYGVNS. V was pared by 3 bases and J by 8 bases, with 13 bases of the junction left unmatched. The DNA of the CDR3 is TGTGCCAGCAGTGATTACGGGACAGGGGGCGATTTGAGCGGCTACACCTTC. Amino acid sequence: CASSDYGTGGDLSGYTF.

J is TRBJ2-1 and V is TRBV5-1; 8 nucleotides line up with TRBD1. Germline values: CDR1 SGHRS, CDR2 YFSETQ. This CDR3 spans 15 amino acids. The V segment lost 3 bases and the J segment 7 bases; nucleotides outside the gene matches: 9. This CDR3 reads CASSWFSGGENEQFF. The DNA of the CDR3 is TGCGCCAGCAGCTGGTTCTCAGGGGGCGAAAATGAGCAGTTCTTC.

This chain joins TRBV2 and TRBJ2-2, with D hard to call. Germline CDR1 and CDR2: SNHLY and FYNNEI. The CDR3 is 12 amino acids. V was cut by 7 bases and J by 2 bases, with 5 bases left in between. The CDR3 region has the DNA TGTGCCAGCACACTAAACACCGGGGAGCTGTTTTTT. Protein product: CASTLNTGELFF.

The chain has TRBV12-3 or TRBV12-4 and TRBJ1-2; possible D gene TRBD1, 5 bases. Between the trimmed V and J ends, which lost 3 bases and 7 bases, there was a span of 6 bases. The CDR3 runs to 11 residues. In DNA form, the CDR3 reads TGTGCCAGCAGTTTCGGGGGTGGCTACACCTTC. Its protein is CASSFGGGYTF.

The rearrangement uses TRBV12-3 or TRBV12-4 and TRBJ1-1; a possible D gene is TRBD1 (5 bases). Deletions cut 6 bases from V and 1 base from J, with 6 bases between. The CDR3 runs 12 residues. CDR3 coding DNA: TGTGCCAGCAGGAGGGGGAACACTGAAGCTTTCTTT. It codes for CASRRGNTEAFF.

This chain links TRBV6-4 with TRBJ1-1; possible D gene TRBD1, 5 bases. CDR1 is MRHNA and CDR2 is SNTAGT in the germline V gene. The CDR3 spans 16 residues. Between the trimmed V and J ends, which lost 7 bases and 4 bases, there was a span of 22 bases. The CDR3, as DNA: TGTGCCAGCACTCGGGACCAACAAGACAAGGGCACTGAAGCTTTCTTT. Encoded protein: CASTRDQQDKGTEAFF.

This chain links TRBV28 with TRBJ1-5; D is perhaps TRBD1 (5 bases). Germline V lookup: CDR1 MDHEN, CDR2 SYDVKM. CDR3 length: 15 amino acids. Trimming cost V 3 bases and J 4 bases, with 13 bases left between them. The CDR3 is CASSFGQGVNQPQHF. The CDR3 DNA is TGTGCCAGCAGTTTTGGGCAGGGAGTTAATCAGCCCCAGCATTTT.

The chain joins TRBV7-9 to TRBJ1-2; 7 bases line up with TRBD1. The germline V gene has CDR1 SEHNR and CDR2 FQNEAQ (reference sequence). The ends lost 5 bases at V and 6 bases at J; junction bases unmatched: 12. The CDR3 extends over 15 amino acids. The CDR3 spells CASSAAKQGPDGYTF. In nucleotides, the CDR3 is TGTGCCAGCAGCGCAGCCAAACAGGGGCCGGATGGCTACACCTTC.

This clone was detected once. V usage is TRBV3-1 (or the pseudogene TRBV3-2) and J usage is TRBJ2-7, with 7 bases lining up with TRBD2. V was clipped by 6 bases and J by 2 bases; unmatched bases: 13. This CDR3 spans 16 amino acids. The germline CDR1 and CDR2 sequences are LGHDT and YNNKEL (reference sequence). The CDR3 nucleotides are TGTGCCAGCAGTCCTAAGGGGCAGGGAGGGACCTACGAGCAGTACTTC. This translates into CASSPKGQGGTYEQYF.

V gene TRBV6-1 combines with J gene TRBJ2-7; D remains unclear. The CDR3 sequence is 15 residues long. CDR1 MNHNS and CDR2 SASEGT come from the germline V gene. The V gene lost 1 base and the J gene lost 5 bases, with 15 bases spanning the gap. The CDR3 here is CASSEGSAGLNEQYF. The CDR3, as DNA: TGTGCCAGCAGTGAAGGTTCGGCAGGCCTTAACGAGCAGTACTTC.

This rearrangement joins TRBV28 to TRBJ1-1; unclear D gene. The V and J ends lost 6 bases and 5 bases respectively, with 16 bases between them. Germline V gives CDR1 MDHEN, CDR2 SYDVKM. The CDR3 covers 14 residues. CDR3 protein: CASSLTLKSTEAFF. CDR3 nucleotide sequence: TGTGCCAGCAGCCTTACCCTAAAGTCTACTGAAGCTTTCTTT.

The sample holds one count of this clone. The chain recombines TRBV5-6 with TRBJ1-2; a possible D gene is TRBD1 (5 bases). With 4 bases removed from V and 4 bases from J, the gap between germline ends came to 14 bases. Germline V gives CDR1 SGHDT, CDR2 YYEEEE. The CDR3 runs to 14 residues. The CDR3 DNA follows: TGTGCCAGCAGCCTAGACAGAAGGGTCTATGGCTACACCTTC. It encodes CASSLDRRVYGYTF.

This clone has only one observation. Other DNA sequences from this sample encode an identical CDR3 as well. The genes are TRBV18 and TRBJ2-7; TRBD1 or TRBD2 may be the D gene (5 bases each). The CDR3 contains 12 residues. The germline CDR1 and CDR2 sequences are KGHSH and LQKENI. V was cut by 6 bases and J by 5 bases, with 11 bases left in between. CDR3 amino acids: CASSPRGDEQYF. As DNA, the CDR3 is TGTGCCAGCTCCCCTCGGGGCGACGAGCAGTACTTC.

This sequence joins TRBV28 and TRBJ1-6; TRBD1 is a possible D gene (6 bases). The germline V gene has CDR1 MDHEN and CDR2 SYDVKM. Trimming removed 5 bases from V and 7 bases from J, with 21 bases in between. The CDR3 has 17 amino acids. DNA for the CDR3: TGTGCCAGCAGTGCTTCACAGGGTTCGTTCGGAAATTCACCCCTCCACTTT. It is translated as CASSASQGSFGNSPLHF. Full variable domain (missing parts from reference TRBV28 and TRBJ1-6): DVKVTQSSRYLVKRTGEKVFLECVQDMDHENMFWYRQDPGLGLRLIYFSYDVKMKEKGDIPEGYSVSREKKERFSLILESASTNQTSMYLCASSASQGSFGNSPLHFGNGTRLTVT.

The chain employs TRBV19 and TRBJ2-2; D not certain. V shed 8 bases and J shed 6 bases, with 10 bases lying between them. The CDR3 has 12 amino acids. Germline V gene sequence: CDR1 LNHDA, CDR2 SQIVND (reference sequence). For the CDR3, the DNA is TGTGCCAGTCGACAAGAATCCGGGGAGCTGTTTTTT. Protein product: CASRQESGELFF.

This clone was seen a single time. The chain has TRBV18 and TRBJ1-1; 9 bases map to TRBD1. Germline CDR1 reads KGHSH; CDR2 reads LQKENI. The V segment lost 4 bases and the J segment 5 bases; nucleotides outside the gene matches: 5. The CDR3 covers 14 residues. The CDR3 loop reads CASSQSTGGTEAFF. The CDR3 DNA is TGTGCCAGCTCACAATCGACAGGGGGAACTGAAGCTTTCTTT.

The rearrangement joins TRBV15 to TRBJ2-2; maybe TRBD2 (6 bases). The CDR3 spans 14 residues. Trimming stripped 1 base from V and 10 bases from J, with 13 bases between. The germline gives CDR1 LNHNV, CDR2 YYDKDF (reference sequence). CDR3: CATSRGGGLVELFF. The DNA for the CDR3 is TGTGCCACCAGCAGAGGGGGAGGACTCGTGGAGCTGTTTTTT.

The genes are TRBV6-5 and TRBJ1-1, with D possibly matching TRBD1 (6 bases). CDR1 is MNHEY and CDR2 is SVGAGI in the germline V gene. The CDR3 contains 15 residues. Trimming left V 7 bases short and J 4 bases short, with 19 bases between. The CDR3 protein is CASILAGARSTEAFF. CDR3 coding DNA: TGTGCCAGCATCTTAGCGGGGGCACGGAGCACTGAAGCTTTCTTT.

The genes are TRBV6-5 and TRBJ2-7, with D uncertain. Trimming took off 9 bases at V and 3 bases at J, with 6 bases between the two ends. The CDR3 covers 10 residues. CDR1 and CDR2 from the germline V gene are MNHEY and SVGAGI. The CDR3 here is CASEYYEQYF. In nucleotides, the CDR3 is TGTGCCAGTGAATACTACGAGCAGTACTTC.

The chain employs TRBV28 and TRBJ1-3, with 8 nucleotides matching TRBD1. V trimming: 8 bases; J trimming: 8 bases; junction bases outside the gene matches: 8. From germline, CDR1 is MDHEN and CDR2 SYDVKM. This CDR3 is built from 13 residues. CDR3 sequence: CASLPGGADTIYF. For the CDR3, the DNA is TGTGCCAGCTTACCAGGGGGCGCGGACACCATATATTTT.

The chain links TRBV7-9 to TRBJ1-1, with TRBD1 matching over 7 bases. V lost 5 bases and J lost 5; bases outside the gene matches: 11. The CDR3 is made up of 15 amino acids. The germline V gene has CDR1 SEHNR and CDR2 FQNEAQ (reference sequence). CDR3 sequence: CASSTDTGVWTEAFF. The CDR3 nucleotides read TGTGCCAGCAGCACGGACACAGGGGTTTGGACTGAAGCTTTCTTT. Based on the CDR3 plus reference TRBV7-9 and TRBJ1-1, the full variable domain is DTGVSQNPRHKITKRGQNVTFRCDPISEHNRLYWYRQTLGQGPEFLTYFQNEAQLEKSRLLSDRFSAERPKGSFSTLEIQRTEQGDSAMYLCASSTDTGVWTEAFFGQGTRLTVV.

V gene TRBV18 combines with J gene TRBJ2-1; D is possibly TRBD1 (5 bases). Germline V gene data show CDR1 as KGHSH and CDR2 as LQKENI. With 4 bases removed from V and 6 bases from J, the gap between germline ends came to 16 bases. The CDR3 is 15 amino acids. CDR3: CASSLGASLINEQFF. In DNA, the CDR3 is TGTGCCAGCTCACTAGGGGCCTCTTTGATCAATGAGCAGTTCTTC.

The J gene is TRBJ1-6, the V gene TRBV3-1 (or the pseudogene TRBV3-2); TRBD1 matches at 10 bases. Trimming cost V 5 bases and J 8 bases; bases outside gene matches: 3. This CDR3 spans 14 amino acids. Germline CDR1 reads LGHDT; CDR2 reads YNNKEL (reference sequence). CDR3 in amino acids: CASSSTGGDSPLHF. CDR3 nucleotide sequence: TGTGCCAGCAGCTCGACAGGGGGCGATTCACCCCTCCACTTT.

The chain combines TRBV29-1 with TRBJ2-1; tentatively, D is TRBD2 (6 bases). V was shortened by 3 bases and J by 8 bases, with 14 bases between the two germline ends. The CDR3 runs 13 residues. Germline V gives CDR1 SQVTM, CDR2 ANQGSEA. The CDR3 spells CSVEEGSYDEQFF. Written as DNA, the CDR3 is TGCAGCGTTGAGGAGGGATCGTACGATGAGCAGTTCTTC.

The chain's CDR3 is CASKGGPAQYNEQFF. The CDR3 DNA reads as TGTGCCAGTAAAGGGGGGCCAGCTCAATACAATGAGCAGTTCTTC. The chain links TRBV19 to TRBJ2-1; possibly TRBD1 or TRBD2 for D (6 bases each). Germline CDR1 LNHDA, CDR2 SQIVND (reference sequence). This CDR3 comprises 15 residues. V was cut by 7 bases and J by 4 bases, with 17 bases left in between.

This chain connects TRBV5-1 to TRBJ1-5; a weak D match, TRBD1 (5 bases). CDR1 is SGHRS, CDR2 YFSETQ, per germline. Trimming left V 0 bases short and J 3 bases short, with 7 bases between. CDR3 size: 14 residues. This chain's CDR3 is CASSLGGDNQPQHF. The CDR3 nucleotides read TGCGCCAGCAGCTTGGGAGGGGACAATCAGCCCCAGCATTTT.

The CDR3 protein is CASSLGAGNTEAFF. In DNA form, the CDR3 reads TGTGCCAGCAGCTTAGGCGCGGGGAACACTGAAGCTTTCTTT. The rearrangement joins TRBV7-3 to TRBJ1-1; D gene ambiguous. The CDR3 has 14 amino acids. Germline loops: CDR1 SGHTA, CDR2 FQGTGA. Trimming took off 2 bases at V and 1 base at J, with 8 bases between the two ends.

This sequence joins TRBV18 and TRBJ2-7; no clear D. CDR1 KGHSH and CDR2 LQKENI come from the germline V gene. V was pared by 5 bases and J by 2 bases, with 10 bases between. The CDR3 has 13 amino acids. The CDR3 spells CASSTTTAYEQYV. DNA of the CDR3: TGTGCCAGCTCAACAACCACCGCCTACGAGCAGTACGTC.

V usage is TRBV24-1 and J usage is TRBJ2-3, with D possibly matching TRBD2 (6 bases). Trimming stripped 2 bases from V and 1 base from J, with 15 bases between. Per the germline V gene, CDR1 is KGHDR and CDR2 is SFDVKD. The CDR3 consists of 17 residues. CDR3: CATSDWAGGAGTDTQYF. CDR3 DNA sequence: TGTGCCACCAGTGATTGGGCAGGAGGGGCGGGCACAGATACGCAGTATTTT.